The TCR beta chain described here comes from a study of cytomegalovirus exposure and HLA in healthy donors. The PCR employed 60 Vbeta primers together with 13 Jbeta primers. Clones were read by immunoSEQ multiplex PCR, and TCRdb kept only the in-frame ones, dropping some. The sample yields over 60,000 clones, approximately 70% seen once. Samples came from healthy bone marrow donors. V gave up 0 bases and J gave up 4 bases; unmatched junction bases: 8. The CDR3 is 18 residues long. The germline V gene has CDR1 SGDLS and CDR2 YYNGEE. This TCR came from a male donor in good health and CMV-seropositive. This chain connects TRBV9 to TRBJ2-1; 12 positions match TRBD2. The sequenced material came from PBMCs. CDR3 in amino acids: CASSVDPTSGSLYNEQFF. In nucleotides, the CDR3 is TGTGCCAGCAGCGTAGACCCGACTAGCGGGAGCCTATACAATGAGCAGTTCTTC. The full variable domain, completed using reference TRBV9 and TRBJ2-1, is DSGVTQTPKHLITATGQRVTLRCSPRSGDLSVYWYQQSLDQGLQFLIQYYNGEERAKGNILERFSAQQFPDLHSELNLSSLELGDSALYFCASSVDPTSGSLYNEQFFGPGTRLTVL.